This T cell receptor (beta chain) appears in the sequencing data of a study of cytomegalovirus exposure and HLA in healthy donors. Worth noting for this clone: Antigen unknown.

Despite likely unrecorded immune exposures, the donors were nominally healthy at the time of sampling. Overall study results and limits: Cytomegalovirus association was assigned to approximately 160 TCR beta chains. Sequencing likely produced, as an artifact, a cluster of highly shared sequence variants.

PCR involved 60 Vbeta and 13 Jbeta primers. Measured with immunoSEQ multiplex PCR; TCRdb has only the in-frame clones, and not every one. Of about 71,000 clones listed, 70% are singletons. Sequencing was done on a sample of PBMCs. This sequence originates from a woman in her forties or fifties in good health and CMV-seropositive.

The CDR3 DNA follows: TGTGCCAGCAGTTACTCCCCCTACAATGAGCAGTTCTTC. It specifies CASSYSPYNEQFF. The V and J genes are TRBV27 and TRBJ2-1, with D unclear. The CDR3 totals 13 residues. The germline CDR1 and CDR2 sequences are MNHEY and SMNVEV (reference sequence). V gave up 4 bases and J gave up 2 bases, with 6 bases separating them.